The 31 T cell receptor beta chains reported below all come from one sample, sequenced in a study of cytomegalovirus exposure and HLA in healthy donors. Assay: immunoSEQ multiplex PCR; the TCRdb copy retains only in-frame clones and omits some. Of approximately 65,000 clones in the sample, around 97% are singletons; the top ten hold approximately 2.5%. The source material was PBMCs. The receptors shown here come from a man younger than 35 in good health and CMV-seronegative.

V is TRBV10-3 and J is TRBJ2-7; tentatively, D is TRBD2 (6 bases). V shed 0 bases and J shed 0 bases, with 9 bases lying between them. The CDR3 loop spans 15 amino acids. Germline loops: CDR1 ENHRY, CDR2 SYGVKD. This CDR3 is CAISESGGISYEQYF. The CDR3 DNA sequence: TGTGCCATCAGTGAGTCGGGGGGTATCTCCTACGAGCAGTACTTC.

The chain couples TRBV5-6 to TRBJ1-2, with 7 bases identical to TRBD1. Germline-derived CDR1 and CDR2 are SGHDT and YYEEEE. Losses at the gene ends were 4 bases for V and 8 bases for J; bases not matched to a gene: 8. CDR3 size: 13 residues. CDR3 loop: CASSQTGARGYTF. In nucleotides, the CDR3 is TGTGCCAGCAGCCAAACAGGGGCGCGGGGCTACACCTTC.

The chain employs TRBV6-6 and TRBJ2-7, with a weak D call TRBD1 (6 bases). Germline lookup yields CDR1 MNHNY and CDR2 SVGAGI (reference sequence). This CDR3 is 11 amino acids long. Trimming shortened V by 5 bases and J by 4 bases, and 6 bases separated the two germline ends. Written as DNA, the CDR3 is TGTGCCAGCAGTACAGGGTACGAGCAGTACTTC. Protein product: CASSTGYEQYF.

This sequence joins TRBV6-1 and TRBJ2-3, with 10 bases lining up with TRBD2. Trimming at V came to 7 bases and at J to 4 bases, leaving 5 bases not matched to a gene. Germline V gene sequence: CDR1 MNHNS, CDR2 SASEGT. The CDR3 has 14 residues. In nucleotides, the CDR3 is TGTGCCAGCATGGGGACTAGCGATTCAGATACGCAGTATTTT. It specifies CASMGTSDSDTQYF.

This chain links TRBV5-6 with TRBJ2-1, with TRBD2 as a possible D gene (7 bases). Looked up from germline, CDR1 is SGHDT and CDR2 is YYEEEE. V lost 1 base, J lost 4 bases, and 12 bases lay in between. This CDR3 spans 15 amino acids. CDR3 region: CASSLRGAWYNEQFF. CDR3 bases: TGTGCCAGCAGCTTGCGGGGGGCTTGGTACAATGAGCAGTTCTTC. Combining the CDR3 with reference TRBV5-6 and TRBJ2-1 gives the whole variable domain DAGVTQSPTHLIKTRGQQVTLRCSPKSGHDTVSWYQQALGQGPQFIFQYYEEEERQRGNFPDRFSGHQFPNYSSELNVNALLLGDSALYLCASSLRGAWYNEQFFGPGTRLTVL.

A remark on this clone: This sample includes further DNA sequences coding for the same CDR3. The chain has TRBV28 and TRBJ2-1, with 8 bases identical to TRBD2. CDR1 is MDHEN and CDR2 is SYDVKM in the germline V gene. CDR3 length equals 15 residues. Unmatched junction bases numbered 8, after V lost 4 bases and J lost 6 bases. The CDR3 sequence is CASSSPGLEANEQFF. The CDR3 DNA reads as TGTGCCAGCAGTTCGCCGGGACTAGAGGCCAATGAGCAGTTCTTC.

This chain links TRBV5-1 with TRBJ1-3, with D perhaps matching TRBD1 (6 bases). Germline values: CDR1 SGHRS, CDR2 YFSETQ. This CDR3 is built from 16 residues. The V gene lost 0 bases and the J gene lost 1 base, with 11 bases spanning the gap. The CDR3 nucleotides read TGCGCCAGCAGCTTGGGAGGGGGTATTTCTGGAAACACCATATATTTT. It translates to CASSLGGGISGNTIYF.

CDR3 in amino acids: CASTQGPNYGYTF. For the CDR3, the DNA is TGTGCCAGTACTCAGGGTCCCAACTATGGCTACACCTTC. The chain is built from TRBV19 and TRBJ1-2; D is perhaps TRBD1 (5 bases). Looked up from germline, CDR1 is LNHDA and CDR2 is SQIVND (reference sequence). The V end lost 7 bases, the J end lost 2 bases, and 11 bases lay between the germline ends. The CDR3 sequence is 13 residues long.

The genes are TRBV7-2 and TRBJ1-2; D is undetermined. The CDR3 length is 12 residues. V lost 2 bases to trimming and J lost 7 bases, with 8 bases between them. Germline V gene lookup returns CDR1 SGHTA and CDR2 FQGNSA. The CDR3 loop is CASSLLEGGYTF. CDR3 bases: TGTGCCAGCAGCTTATTGGAGGGTGGCTACACCTTC. The whole variable domain, filled in from reference TRBV7-2 and TRBJ1-2, reads GAGVSQSPSNKVTEKGKDVELRCDPISGHTALYWYRQSLGQGLEFLIYFQGNSAPDKSGLPSDRFSAERTGGSVSTLTIQRTQQEDSAVYLCASSLLEGGYTFGSGTRLTVV.

CDR3 residues: CASSARGGANYGYTF. CDR3 in DNA: TGTGCCAGCAGTGCGCGAGGGGGAGCTAACTATGGCTACACCTTC. This chain uses TRBV6-4 with TRBJ1-2; D perhaps matches TRBD1 (6 bases). Germline V gives CDR1 MRHNA, CDR2 SNTAGT. There are 15 residues in the CDR3. Between the trimmed V and J ends, which lost 4 bases and 0 bases, there was a span of 12 bases.

This clone was found once. The chain uses TRBV21-1 and TRBJ2-1; no check of the table's D call, TRBD1, against the DNA was made. TRBV21-1 represents a pseudogene. The CDR3 covers 17 residues. CDR3 nucleotide sequence: TGTGCCAGCAGCAGACGGGACAGGGGATTCCCTTACAATGAGCAGTTCTTC. Encoded protein: CASSRRDRGFPYNEQFF.

V is TRBV2 and J is TRBJ2-7; D is unclear. The V end lost 3 bases, the J end lost 5 bases, and 14 bases lay between the germline ends. The CDR3 is 14 amino acids. In germline, CDR1 is SNHLY, CDR2 FYNNEI. The CDR3 DNA reads as TGTGCCAGCAGTGACGAGACTGGTGCCGACGAGCAGTACTTC. This encodes CASSDETGADEQYF.

The gene calls are TRBV4-2 and TRBJ1-3; no definite D call. This CDR3 is built from 14 residues. Trimming removed 1 base at V and 4 bases at J, with 8 bases between. In germline, CDR1 is LGHNA, CDR2 YNFKEQ. The CDR3 bases are TGTGCCAGCAGCCAAGGGGCGGGGGGAAACACCATATATTTT. Translated, it gives CASSQGAGGNTIYF.

The chain has TRBV5-5 and TRBJ1-2, with 7 positions matching TRBD1. This CDR3 is 14 amino acids long. Losses at the gene ends were 2 bases for V and 8 bases for J; bases not matched to a gene: 9. Germline V CDR1 and CDR2: SGHKS, YYEKEE (reference sequence). CDR3 nucleotide sequence: TGTGCCAGCAGCTTAGGGACAGCAGTTGGGGGCTACACCTTC. It translates to CASSLGTAVGGYTF.

This chain joins TRBV6-5 and TRBJ1-3; tentative D call: TRBD1 (6 bases). The V gene's germline CDR1 is MNHEY and CDR2 SVGAGI. V dropped 6 bases and J dropped 0 bases, with 9 bases sitting between them. CDR3 length: 14 amino acids. The DNA of the CDR3 is TGTGCCAGCAGAAGGGACAACTCTGGAAACACCATATATTTT. Residues: CASRRDNSGNTIYF.

The chain recombines TRBV4-1 with TRBJ1-4; TRBD1 matches at 10 bases. Germline V gene lookup returns CDR1 MGHRA and CDR2 YSYEKL. The J segment lost 6 bases and the V segment lost 3 bases, leaving 7 bases of the junction unmatched. The CDR3 covers 16 residues. CDR3 protein: CASSHIPGTGDEKLFF. DNA of the CDR3: TGCGCCAGCAGCCACATACCCGGGACAGGGGATGAAAAACTGTTTTTT.

J is TRBJ2-3 and V is TRBV9, with TRBD2 matching over 8 bases. The germline CDR1 and CDR2 sequences are SGDLS and YYNGEE. This CDR3 has 14 amino acids. The V gene end was trimmed by 5 bases and the J gene end by 0 bases; junction bases not matched to a gene: 2. DNA of the CDR3: TGTGCCAGCAGAGCGGGAGTGAGCACAGATACGCAGTATTTT. Translating it yields CASRAGVSTDTQYF.

The gene calls are TRBV5-5 and TRBJ1-1, with D unresolved. Trimming removed 1 base at V and 0 bases at J, with 7 bases between. The germline V gene has CDR1 SGHKS and CDR2 YYEKEE (reference sequence). The CDR3 sequence is 14 residues long. CDR3 sequence (DNA): TGTGCCAGCAGCTTGTTGTTCATGAACACTGAAGCTTTCTTT. Its translation: CASSLLFMNTEAFF.

The chain uses TRBV6-5 and TRBJ1-1; 8 bases agree with TRBD1. Looked up from germline, CDR1 is MNHEY and CDR2 is SVGAGI. V lost 5 bases, J lost 1 base, and 6 bases stayed unmatched. The CDR3 is made up of 15 amino acids. In DNA form, the CDR3 reads TGTGCCAGCAGTCGTACAGGGGGGAGGAACACTGAAGCTTTCTTT. This gives the protein CASSRTGGRNTEAFF.

The chain links TRBV29-1 to TRBJ1-4; D remains ambiguous. Germline CDR1 and CDR2: SQVTM and ANQGSEA. The ends were cut back, 6 bases at V and 8 bases at J, with 19 bases in the middle. The CDR3 spans 14 residues. CDR3 nucleotides: TGCAGCGTAGCTGTAGCCCAAAAAGGAGAAAAACTGTTTTTT. This sequence encodes CSVAVAQKGEKLFF.

The CDR3 DNA follows: TGTGCCAGCTCAGACAGTAATTCACCCCTCCACTTT. It specifies CASSDSNSPLHF. The V call is TRBV18, the J call TRBJ1-6, with a weak D call TRBD1 (5 bases). The CDR3 contains 12 residues. V was shortened by 5 bases and J by 6 bases, with 5 bases between the two germline ends. Looked up from germline, CDR1 is KGHSH and CDR2 is LQKENI.

The chain employs TRBV10-3 and TRBJ2-3, with 10 bases matching TRBD2. V was pared by 6 bases and J by 5 bases, with 8 bases of the junction left unmatched. This CDR3 has 15 amino acids. The germline CDR1 and CDR2 sequences are ENHRY and SYGVKD. CDR3 amino acids: CAISDSGRIVDTQYF. Written as DNA, the CDR3 is TGTGCCATCAGCGATAGCGGGAGGATAGTAGATACGCAGTATTTT.

The chain has TRBV10-3 and TRBJ2-1; 8 bases line up with TRBD1. This CDR3 region has 14 residues. Germline trimming cut 3 bases from V and 5 bases from J; bases unmatched to any gene: 3. CDR1 and CDR2 (germline): ENHRY, SYGVKD. The CDR3 region is CAISEVQGDNEQFF. The CDR3 nucleotides are TGTGCCATCAGTGAAGTACAGGGGGACAATGAGCAGTTCTTC.

The gene calls are TRBV20-1 and TRBJ1-1; maybe TRBD1 (6 bases). The CDR3 has 11 residues. CDR1 and CDR2 from the germline V gene are DFQATT and SNEGSKA (reference sequence). V was pared by 5 bases and J by 5 bases, with 9 bases between. As DNA, the CDR3 is TGCAGTGCTTCAACAGGGACTGAAGCTTTCTTT. This gives the protein CSASTGTEAFF.

The chain uses TRBV29-1 and TRBJ2-7; 9 bases fit TRBD2. This CDR3 is built from 13 residues. Looked up from germline, CDR1 is SQVTM and CDR2 is ANQGSEA. The trim removed 3 bases at V and 4 bases at J, leaving 4 bases unmatched. DNA for the CDR3: TGCAGCGTTGAGGATAGCGGGAGATACGAGCAGTACTTC. Residues: CSVEDSGRYEQYF.

In its sample, this clone was seen once. The chain joins TRBV6-4 to TRBJ1-2, with TRBD1 matching over 8 bases. The germline CDR1 and CDR2 sequences are MRHNA and SNTAGT. CDR3 size: 15 residues. V lost 5 bases to trimming and J lost 8 bases; unmatched junction nucleotides: 13. The DNA of the CDR3 is TGTGCCAGCAGTCCAGGAGGACAGGGATTGGGAGGCTACACCTTC. Translation gives CASSPGGQGLGGYTF.

The chain recombines TRBV28 with TRBJ1-6; possibly TRBD1 for D (5 bases). The CDR3 is made up of 12 amino acids. Per the germline V gene, CDR1 is MDHEN and CDR2 is SYDVKM. With 6 bases removed from V and 10 bases from J, the gap between germline ends came to 10 bases. The chain's CDR3 is CASSRVRSPLHF. CDR3 nucleotides: TGTGCCAGCAGCAGGGTCCGATCACCCCTCCACTTT.

The chain joins TRBV10-1 to TRBJ1-2, with D unclear. Trimming pared 10 bases from V and 8 bases from J, leaving 11 bases between. The CDR3 contains 10 residues. Germline CDR1 is WNHNN and CDR2 is SYGVQD (reference sequence). CDR3 bases: TGCGCCATCCCTCAGAGGGGCTACACCTTC. Protein product: CAIPQRGYTF.

The chain carries TRBV11-3 and TRBJ2-7; D uncertain. Germline assignment: CDR1 SGHNT and CDR2 YENEEA. This CDR3 has 14 amino acids. V was shortened by 2 bases and J by 1 base, with 9 bases between the two germline ends. As DNA, the CDR3 is TGTGCCAGCAGCTTAAGAGCGAAGTCCTACGAGCAGTACTTC. Amino acids: CASSLRAKSYEQYF. Supplemented by reference TRBV11-3 and TRBJ2-7, the full variable domain reads EAGVVQSPRYKIIEKKQPVAFWCNPISGHNTLYWYLQNLGQGPELLIRYENEEAVDDSQLPKDRFSAERLKGVDSTLKIQPAELGDSAVYLCASSLRAKSYEQYFGPGTRLTVT.

The chain recombines TRBV9 with TRBJ1-6; 10 bases line up with TRBD1. The germline gives CDR1 SGDLS, CDR2 YYNGEE. The ends lost 4 bases at V and 3 bases at J; junction bases unmatched: 4. CDR3 length: 16 residues. The CDR3 region is CASSRDRGLYNSPLHF. CDR3 DNA: TGTGCCAGCAGCCGGGACAGGGGTCTCTATAATTCACCCCTCCACTTT.

The chain carries TRBV11-3 and TRBJ2-5; 8 bases are shared with TRBD1. The CDR3 is 17 amino acids. J gave up 0 bases and V 1 base, and 7 bases lay outside the gene matches. The germline V gene has CDR1 SGHNT and CDR2 YENEEA. The CDR3 loop is CASSLGSGQEYQETQYF. CDR3 nucleotide sequence: TGTGCCAGCAGCTTAGGATCGGGACAGGAGTACCAAGAGACCCAGTACTTC.